Listed here are 24 T cell receptor beta chains from one sample, sequenced in a study of cytomegalovirus exposure and HLA in healthy donors. Both 60 Vbeta primers and 13 Jbeta primers went into the PCR. Repertoires were generated with immunoSEQ multiplex PCR, while TCRdb's copy carries only in-frame clones and drops some. Of about 93,000 clones listed, approximately 81% were seen once; the top ten hold 3% to 3.5%. Sequences were obtained from PBMCs. These receptors originate from a woman between 40 and 50 years old in good health and CMV-seronegative.

The chain joins TRBV19 to TRBJ2-7, with 7 bases aligning to TRBD1. Germline lookup yields CDR1 LNHDA and CDR2 SQIVND (reference sequence). The CDR3 runs 15 residues. The junction had 7 bases not matched to a gene; V was cut back by 2 bases and J by 3 bases. The CDR3, as DNA: TGTGCCAGTAGTATATCCCGACAGGGCGGCTACGAGCAGTACTTC. The encoded protein is CASSISRQGGYEQYF. Variable domain in full (rest from reference TRBV19 and TRBJ2-7): DGGITQSPKYLFRKEGQNVTLSCEQNLNHDAMYWYRQDPGQGLRLIYYSQIVNDFQKGDIAEGYSVSREKKESFPLTVTSAQKNPTAFYLCASSISRQGGYEQYFGPGTRLTVT.

The rearrangement uses TRBV5-6 and TRBJ2-5; 9 nucleotides match TRBD1. This CDR3 region has 17 residues. Trimming removed 1 base from V and 11 bases from J; junction bases left unmatched: 18. Per germline, CDR1 SGHDT and CDR2 YYEEEE. CDR3 sequence: CASSLSGALPGTGKQYF. CDR3 nucleotide sequence: TGTGCCAGCAGCTTGTCTGGGGCTCTCCCGGGGACAGGGAAGCAGTACTTC.

The genes are TRBV4-2 and TRBJ1-6; tentative D call: TRBD1 (6 bases). V was cut by 1 base and J by 8 bases, with 9 bases left in between. From germline, CDR1 is LGHNA and CDR2 YNFKEQ. The CDR3 loop spans 14 amino acids. CDR3 nucleotide sequence: TGTGCCAGCAGCCAAGCGGACAGAGATTCACCCCTCCACTTT. Its translation: CASSQADRDSPLHF.

V is TRBV28 and J is TRBJ1-1; a weak D match, TRBD1 (5 bases). The CDR3 runs to 16 residues. Germline CDR1 and CDR2: MDHEN and SYDVKM. V was clipped by 7 bases and J by 1 base, with 19 bases between them. CDR3 in DNA: TGTGCCAGCAACCCTCTAGACAGAGCCCGGAACACTGAAGCTTTCTTT. Translated: CASNPLDRARNTEAFF.

The rearrangement links TRBV5-1 to TRBJ1-1, with 7 bases lining up with TRBD1. The CDR3 totals 18 residues. Losses at the gene ends were 2 bases for V and 1 base for J; bases not matched to a gene: 14. Germline assignment: CDR1 SGHRS and CDR2 YFSETQ. The CDR3 is CASSFQGRGGKANTEAFF. CDR3 in DNA: TGCGCCAGCAGCTTCCAGGGACGAGGGGGCAAGGCGAACACTGAAGCTTTCTTT.

This clone was detected once. CDR3 residues: CAIRETGRVYEQYF. The CDR3, as DNA: TGTGCCATCAGGGAGACAGGAAGAGTGTACGAGCAGTACTTC. V is TRBV10-3 and J is TRBJ2-7, with D perhaps TRBD1 (6 bases). The CDR3 runs to 14 residues. Germline CDR1 ENHRY, CDR2 SYGVKD. The V end was cut by 6 bases, the J end by 4 bases, with 16 bases between.

The chain recombines TRBV27 with TRBJ1-2; no definite D call. Trimming stripped 4 bases from V and 7 bases from J, with 16 bases between. The CDR3 loop spans 14 amino acids. CDR1 is MNHEY, CDR2 SMNVEV, per germline (reference sequence). The CDR3 sequence is CASSSYGRSIGYTF. Written as DNA, the CDR3 is TGTGCCAGCAGTTCTTATGGCAGGTCCATTGGCTACACCTTC.

The V call is TRBV27, the J call TRBJ1-2; TRBD1 might be the D (6 bases). V was pared by 3 bases and J by 2 bases, with 7 bases between. The CDR3 runs to 13 residues. In germline, CDR1 is MNHEY, CDR2 SMNVEV (reference sequence). The CDR3 is CASSFTGNYGYTF. The CDR3, as DNA: TGTGCCAGCAGTTTCACAGGGAACTATGGCTACACCTTC.

The V call is TRBV27, the J call TRBJ1-2; D may be TRBD1 (6 bases). CDR3 length: 14 amino acids. Germline lookup yields CDR1 MNHEY and CDR2 SMNVEV (reference sequence). V gave up 3 bases and J gave up 8 bases, with 16 bases separating them. CDR3 region: CASSFSGGAGGYTF. CDR3 DNA sequence: TGTGCCAGCAGTTTTTCGGGGGGCGCGGGGGGCTACACCTTC.

The CDR3 region is CAISVPPLRYGYTF. Here the CDR3 DNA reads TGTGCCATCAGTGTCCCCCCATTGCGTTATGGCTACACCTTC. This chain joins TRBV10-3 and TRBJ1-2; D remains ambiguous. The germline V gene encodes CDR1 ENHRY and CDR2 SYGVKD. The CDR3 consists of 14 residues. V was shortened by 4 bases and J by 5 bases, with 14 bases between the two germline ends.

This clone was counted a few times. The chain joins TRBV30 to TRBJ2-1; 10 bases agree with TRBD2. The CDR3 contains 14 residues. Trimming removed 0 bases from V and 8 bases from J; junction bases left unmatched: 4. CDR1 GTSNPN and CDR2 SVGIG come from the germline V gene (reference sequence). CDR3 protein: CAWSVASGSYEQFF. CDR3 in DNA: TGTGCCTGGAGTGTCGCTAGCGGGAGTTATGAGCAGTTCTTC.

This chain links TRBV7-9 with TRBJ1-4; 10 nucleotides line up with TRBD1. CDR1 is SEHNR and CDR2 is FQNEAQ in the germline V gene (reference sequence). The CDR3 has 16 residues. V shed 1 base, J shed 6 bases, and the junction held 5 bases outside the gene matches. DNA of the CDR3: TGTGCCAGCAGCTTAGGCCCCGGGACAGGGGATGAAAAACTGTTTTTT. It yields the protein CASSLGPGTGDEKLFF.

The gene calls are TRBV5-1 and TRBJ2-3; D perhaps matches TRBD1 (6 bases). The germline CDR1 and CDR2 sequences are SGHRS and YFSETQ. This CDR3 is built from 15 residues. The V end lost 0 bases, the J end lost 0 bases, and 8 bases lay between the germline ends. The CDR3 DNA reads as TGCGCCAGCAGCTTGGTAGGACAGAGCACAGATACGCAGTATTTT. Protein product: CASSLVGQSTDTQYF.

V usage is TRBV15 and J usage is TRBJ1-2; no definite D call. The CDR3 is made up of 13 amino acids. Trimming shortened V by 0 bases and J by 2 bases, and 4 bases separated the two germline ends. Germline CDR1 reads LNHNV; CDR2 reads YYDKDF (reference sequence). The CDR3 loop reads CATSRDRNYGYTF. The CDR3 DNA reads TGTGCCACCAGCAGAGATCGGAACTATGGCTACACCTTC.

V gene TRBV28 combines with J gene TRBJ1-2, with D unclear. In germline, CDR1 is MDHEN, CDR2 SYDVKM. The CDR3 loop spans 12 amino acids. The V end was cut by 6 bases, the J end by 5 bases, with 10 bases between. CDR3 sequence (DNA): TGTGCCAGCAGCGTAGAGGGATATGGCTACACCTTC. It specifies CASSVEGYGYTF.

The gene calls are TRBV7-8 and TRBJ2-3; 10 nucleotides agree with TRBD1. Germline CDR1 and CDR2: SGHVS and FQNEAQ. This CDR3 region has 15 residues. V was pared by 5 bases and J by 3 bases, with 5 bases of the junction left unmatched. The CDR3 sequence: CASSTRQGATDTQYF. The CDR3 DNA follows: TGTGCCAGCAGCACCAGACAGGGGGCTACAGATACGCAGTATTTT.

The J gene is TRBJ2-5, the V gene TRBV5-8; 8 nucleotides line up with TRBD1. The J call may be incorrect, as the DNA end agrees better with TRBJ2-7. CDR1 is SGHTS and CDR2 is YDEGEE in the germline V gene. The CDR3 has 16 amino acids. The CDR3 region is CASSKPRTGLSYEQYF. The CDR3 bases are TGTGCCAGCAGCAAGCCAAGGACAGGGCTCTCCTACGAGCAGTACTTC.

This chain connects TRBV5-1 to TRBJ1-6; D possibly corresponds to TRBD1 (6 bases). Germline V gene sequence: CDR1 SGHRS, CDR2 YFSETQ. V dropped 1 base and J dropped 9 bases, with 17 bases sitting between them. This CDR3 region has 16 residues. The CDR3 here is CASSLSQGLGGSPLHF. CDR3 nucleotides: TGCGCCAGCAGCTTGTCACAGGGCCTAGGCGGTTCACCCCTCCACTTT. The full variable domain, completed using reference TRBV5-1 and TRBJ1-6, is KAGVTQTPRYLIKTRGQQVTLSCSPISGHRSVSWYQQTPGQGLQFLFEYFSETQRNKGNFPGRFSGRQFSNSRSEMNVSTLELGDSALYLCASSLSQGLGGSPLHFGNGTRLTVT.

CDR3: CASSLAGGVYNEQFF. The CDR3 DNA reads TGTGCCAGCAGCTTGGCGGGAGGAGTCTACAATGAGCAGTTCTTC. This chain connects TRBV5-4 to TRBJ2-1, with 7 bases lining up with TRBD2. V shed 0 bases, J shed 3 bases, and the junction held 3 bases outside the gene matches. This CDR3 spans 15 amino acids. Looked up from germline, CDR1 is SGHNT and CDR2 is YYREEE (reference sequence).

The rearrangement joins TRBV7-2 to TRBJ2-7, with 11 bases aligning to TRBD2. Germline trimming cut 4 bases from V and 6 bases from J; bases unmatched to any gene: 8. Looked up from germline, CDR1 is SGHTA and CDR2 is FQGNSA. The CDR3 sequence is 15 residues long. CDR3 residues: CASSSLAGGVGEQYF. The CDR3 region has the DNA TGTGCCAGCAGCTCTCTAGCGGGAGGTGTTGGCGAGCAGTACTTC.

The CDR3 nucleotides read TGTGCCAGCACCCTCTTTAGCGGGAGGGCTAATGAGCAGTTCTTC. It encodes CASTLFSGRANEQFF. The chain is built from TRBV6-5 and TRBJ2-1; TRBD2 matches at 11 bases. The CDR3 extends over 15 amino acids. Germline V gives CDR1 MNHEY, CDR2 SVGAGI. V shed 7 bases, J shed 7 bases, and the junction held 9 bases outside the gene matches.

This clone was counted between two and nine times. The CDR3 loop reads CASSALGVNTEAFF. The CDR3 bases are TGCGCCAGCAGTGCCCTGGGAGTGAACACTGAAGCTTTCTTT. The chain employs TRBV10-1 and TRBJ1-1; D is undetermined. CDR3 length: 14 amino acids. V shed 4 bases and J shed 0 bases, with 9 bases lying between them. The germline gives CDR1 WNHNN, CDR2 SYGVQD (reference sequence).

The rearrangement joins TRBV19 to TRBJ1-2; TRBD1 matches 9 bases. With V trimmed by 7 bases and J by 0 bases, 6 bases remained unmatched. Germline CDR1 LNHDA, CDR2 SQIVND (reference sequence). CDR3 length: 15 amino acids. The CDR3, as DNA: TGTGCCAGTAATCTGGGACAGGGTGCTAACTATGGCTACACCTTC. This translates into CASNLGQGANYGYTF. The variable domain in full, with the rest retrieved from reference TRBV19 and TRBJ1-2, is DGGITQSPKYLFRKEGQNVTLSCEQNLNHDAMYWYRQDPGQGLRLIYYSQIVNDFQKGDIAEGYSVSREKKESFPLTVTSAQKNPTAFYLCASNLGQGANYGYTFGSGTRLTVV.

This chain joins TRBV18 and TRBJ2-7; TRBD2 aligns across 13 bases. This CDR3 spans 16 amino acids. V shed 2 bases and J 4 bases; nucleotides not matched to a gene: 5. Germline loops: CDR1 KGHSH, CDR2 LQKENI. This chain's CDR3 is CASSPRTSGSGYEQYF. CDR3 sequence (DNA): TGTGCCAGCTCACCAAGGACTAGCGGGAGTGGTTACGAGCAGTACTTC.